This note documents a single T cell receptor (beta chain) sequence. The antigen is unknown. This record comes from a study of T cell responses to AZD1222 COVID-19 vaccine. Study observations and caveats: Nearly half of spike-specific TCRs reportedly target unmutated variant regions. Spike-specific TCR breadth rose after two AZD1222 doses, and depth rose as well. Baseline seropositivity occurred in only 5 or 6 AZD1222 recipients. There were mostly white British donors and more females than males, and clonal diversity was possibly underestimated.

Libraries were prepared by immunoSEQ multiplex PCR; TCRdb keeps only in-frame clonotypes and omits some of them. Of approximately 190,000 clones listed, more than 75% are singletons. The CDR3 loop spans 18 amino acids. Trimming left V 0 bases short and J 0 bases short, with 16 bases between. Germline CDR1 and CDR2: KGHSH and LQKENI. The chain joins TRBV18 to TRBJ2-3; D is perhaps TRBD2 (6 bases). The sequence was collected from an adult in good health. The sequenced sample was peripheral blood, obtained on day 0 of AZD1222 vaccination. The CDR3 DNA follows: TGTGCCAGCTCACCACCGATCGGGAGCGCTCCTAGCACAGATACGCAGTATTTT. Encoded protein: CASSPPIGSAPSTDTQYF.